This T cell receptor beta chain was captured in a study of low-dose radiotherapy and immunotherapy resistance in tumors. The wider study: Every six weeks patients received intravenous ipilimumab 1 mg/kg, and every two weeks they received intravenous nivolumab 240 mg. Aspirin was taken orally at 300 mg daily by patients, and this continued for four cycles from cycle 1 day 1.

Worth noting for this clonotype: The likely explanation is a read error, given a far larger clone one base away.

Primers targeting TRAV and TRBV primed first-strand cDNA, covering alpha and beta chains. The TCRs were subjected to amplification over 20 PCR cycles employing a constant-region primer in conjunction with a V-primer adapter. With in vitro transcription, the isolated mRNA was amplified. TCRdb reprocessed the reads with MiXCR, giving one entry per CDR3 protein. The sample has around 64,000 distinct CDR3 sequences, about 30% seen once. As to time point: before trial treatment. Every donor was treated with nivolumab, ipilimumab, aspirin, low-dose cyclophosphamide and also low-dose radiotherapy. This CDR3 region has 17 residues. V trimming: 1 base; J trimming: 7 bases; junction bases outside the gene matches: 13. Germline lookup yields CDR1 LGHNA and CDR2 YSLEER.

The clonotype comes from a male donor with rectosigmoid adenocarcinoma. The chain carries TRBV4-3 and TRBJ2-7, with 10 bases that match TRBD1. The sample in question was PBMCs, obtained before treatment. The CDR3 is CASSQGTGGSSYNEQYF. The CDR3 DNA reads TGCGCCAGCAGCCAAGGGACAGGGGGGAGCTCCTACAATGAGCAGTACTTC.